Following are 26 T cell receptor beta chains from one sample sequenced in a study of blood T cell repertoires in COVID-19. Produced via immunoSEQ multiplex PCR; TCRdb's table is partial and in-frame only. This table has some 100,000 clones, approximately 91% appearing once. Sequenced sample: peripheral blood. These receptors originate from a man aged 60-69 years with acute or convalescent COVID-19.

The chain employs TRBV6-5 and TRBJ1-2; 7 bases align to TRBD1. V dropped 6 bases and J dropped 3; count of bases not matched to a gene: 4. Germline CDR1 is MNHEY and CDR2 is SVGAGI. The CDR3 is 13 amino acids. DNA of the CDR3: TGTGCCAGCAGAACCACAGGGGACTATGGCTACACCTTC. This sequence encodes CASRTTGDYGYTF.

This clone was counted once. Other nucleotide sequences in the sample specify the same CDR3. The chain employs TRBV19 and TRBJ2-2; perhaps TRBD1 as D (5 bases). The germline V gene has CDR1 LNHDA and CDR2 SQIVND (reference sequence). Trimming stripped 1 base from V and 2 bases from J, with 8 bases between. The CDR3 contains 15 residues. DNA of the CDR3: TGTGCCAGTAGTATAGTCAGGGTAAACACCGGGGAGCTGTTTTTT. Its translation is CASSIVRVNTGELFF.

The sample holds one count of this clone. The V and J genes are TRBV28 and TRBJ2-3; D call uncertain. CDR1 is MDHEN and CDR2 is SYDVKM in the germline V gene. The germline V and J ends were trimmed by 3 bases and 0 bases, with 7 bases remaining between them. The CDR3 totals 14 residues. Here the CDR3 reads CASSFQSSTDTQYF. The DNA for the CDR3 is TGTGCCAGCAGTTTCCAGTCTAGCACAGATACGCAGTATTTT.

V is TRBV29-1 and J is TRBJ1-1, with a weak D call TRBD1 (6 bases). The V gene lost 1 base and the J gene lost 2 bases, with 8 bases spanning the gap. The CDR3 sequence is 13 residues long. Germline-derived CDR1 and CDR2 are SQVTM and ANQGSEA. CDR3 sequence: CSVEGQANTEAFF. CDR3 bases: TGCAGCGTTGAAGGACAGGCCAACACTGAAGCTTTCTTT.

This rearrangement joins TRBV15 to TRBJ2-1, with a tentative D call TRBD2 (6 bases). The CDR3 sequence is 17 residues long. Trimming cost V 5 bases and J 4 bases, with 21 bases left between them. CDR1 is LNHNV, CDR2 YYDKDF, per germline (reference sequence). CDR3 loop: CATSGPGRQVSYNEQFF. CDR3 nucleotides: TGTGCCACCAGCGGACCCGGGAGACAAGTCTCTTACAATGAGCAGTTCTTC.

In its sample, this clone was seen once. One end of the junction fails to match germline, which may point to a read error. The chain combines TRBV5-4 with TRBJ1-2, with 9 nucleotides matching TRBD1. This CDR3 comprises 13 residues. Germline values: CDR1 SGHNT, CDR2 YYREEE (reference sequence). Written as DNA, the CDR3 is TGTGCCAGCAGGGTGACAGGGGGGGGTGGCCACACCTTC. Translation: CASRVTGGGGHTF.

The chain combines TRBV18 with TRBJ1-5; TRBD1 matches 8 bases. The CDR3 runs to 14 residues. Germline loops: CDR1 KGHSH, CDR2 LQKENI. The V and J ends lost 5 bases and 7 bases, in that order; junction bases with no gene match: 7. CDR3 bases: TGTGCCAGCTCAGCGAACAGGGGGGGACAGCCCCAGCATTTT. As protein: CASSANRGGQPQHF.

The V call is TRBV20-1, the J call TRBJ2-7; no firm D call. V lost 6 bases and J lost 1, with 7 bases in between. This CDR3 is built from 11 residues. Looked up from germline, CDR1 is DFQATT and CDR2 is SNEGSKA (reference sequence). CDR3 residues: CSAQTSYEQYF. CDR3 coding DNA: TGCAGTGCCCAGACTTCCTACGAGCAGTACTTC.

J is TRBJ2-4 and V is TRBV23-1; D not resolved. TRBV23-1 is flagged as an ORF with uncertain function. With 0 bases removed from V and 1 base from J, the gap between germline ends came to 13 bases. This CDR3 spans 17 amino acids. CDR3 in DNA: TGCGCCAGCAGTCAATCTGGCCTCACCGGGGCCAAAAACATTCAGTACTTC. Translating gives CASSQSGLTGAKNIQYF.

V usage is TRBV19 and J usage is TRBJ1-4, with TRBD1 as a possible D gene (6 bases). The germline CDR1 and CDR2 sequences are LNHDA and SQIVND (reference sequence). The CDR3 totals 14 residues. Trimming cost V 3 bases and J 8 bases, with 13 bases left between them. For the CDR3, the DNA is TGTGCCAGTAGTATGACGGGGGGCTCGGAAAAACTGTTTTTT. Encoded protein: CASSMTGGSEKLFF. Full variable domain (outside the CDR3, taken from reference TRBV19 and TRBJ1-4): DGGITQSPKYLFRKEGQNVTLSCEQNLNHDAMYWYRQDPGQGLRLIYYSQIVNDFQKGDIAEGYSVSREKKESFPLTVTSAQKNPTAFYLCASSMTGGSEKLFFGSGTQLSVL.

The chain has TRBV19 and TRBJ1-5; TRBD1 aligns across 9 bases. Per germline, CDR1 LNHDA and CDR2 SQIVND (reference sequence). Trimming took 5 bases from V and 0 from J; bases not matched to a gene: 14. The CDR3 loop spans 19 amino acids. The CDR3 DNA follows: TGTGCCAGTAGTGTATCACAGGGGGCCCGTCGATATAGCAATCAGCCCCAGCATTTT. This gives the protein CASSVSQGARRYSNQPQHF.

This clone was seen once. The CDR3 here is CASSATRGGNQPQHF. DNA of the CDR3: TGTGCCAGCAGCGCTACTCGGGGAGGCAATCAGCCCCAGCATTTT. The rearrangement joins TRBV2 to TRBJ1-5; D unclear. The CDR3 spans 15 residues. Looked up from germline, CDR1 is SNHLY and CDR2 is FYNNEI. Between the trimmed V and J ends, which lost 6 bases and 2 bases, there was a span of 14 bases.

This clone was picked up one time. The chain employs TRBV9 and TRBJ2-3; 9 bases are shared with TRBD1. V dropped 2 bases and J dropped 5; count of bases not matched to a gene: 3. This CDR3 is 14 amino acids long. CDR1 is SGDLS and CDR2 is YYNGEE in the germline V gene. Here the CDR3 DNA reads TGTGCCAGCAGCGTTCGACAGGGGGGAGATACGCAGTATTTT. Protein sequence: CASSVRQGGDTQYF.

V is TRBV10-2 and J is TRBJ1-2, with 7 bases lining up with TRBD1. CDR1 and CDR2 (germline): WSHSY, SAAADI. There are 15 residues in the CDR3. V lost 6 bases to trimming and J lost 1 base; unmatched junction nucleotides: 8. The CDR3, as DNA: TGCGCCAGCAGAGGGCTGACAGGGATTAACTATGGCTACACCTTC. Amino acid sequence: CASRGLTGINYGYTF.

The genes are TRBV14 and TRBJ2-6, with TRBD1 matching 7 bases. Germline loops: CDR1 SGHDN, CDR2 FVKESK. The V gene end was trimmed by 2 bases and the J gene end by 3 bases; junction bases not matched to a gene: 10. CDR3 size: 18 residues. The CDR3 coding sequence is TGTGCCAGCAGCCAATCGCAGGGGGTTCTTGATGGGGCCAACGTCCTGACTTTC. It specifies CASSQSQGVLDGANVLTF.

V usage is TRBV28 and J usage is TRBJ2-7; 11 bases line up with TRBD2. The germline CDR1 and CDR2 sequences are MDHEN and SYDVKM. The CDR3 loop spans 19 amino acids. J was trimmed by 6 bases and V by 5 bases; bases with no gene match: 21. In DNA form, the CDR3 reads TGTGCCAGCAGTGACCCCGGGTACCGAGGGACTAGCGGTTATAGCGAGCAGTACTTC. Its protein product is CASSDPGYRGTSGYSEQYF.

The chain couples TRBV6-5 to TRBJ1-5; a possible D gene is TRBD1 (6 bases). The CDR3 spans 14 residues. Germline-derived CDR1 and CDR2 are MNHEY and SVGAGI. Trimming left V 6 bases short and J 5 bases short, with 14 bases between. CDR3 nucleotide sequence: TGTGCCAGCAGATGGACAGCGAAGGATCAGCCCCAGCATTTT. Its protein product is CASRWTAKDQPQHF.

The chain links TRBV24-1 to TRBJ2-5, with TRBD1 matching over 9 bases. CDR1 KGHDR and CDR2 SFDVKD come from the germline V gene. This CDR3 contains 16 residues. V trimming: 3 bases; J trimming: 0 bases; junction bases outside the gene matches: 4. CDR3 DNA sequence: TGTGCCACCAGTGATGGGACAGGGTTTTACCAAGAGACCCAGTACTTC. Translated: CATSDGTGFYQETQYF.

The chain has TRBV5-1 and TRBJ2-3; 7 nucleotides agree with TRBD1. This CDR3 is 13 amino acids long. Germline CDR1 and CDR2: SGHRS and YFSETQ. V lost 4 bases, J lost 4 bases, and 3 bases stayed unmatched. CDR3 in DNA: TGCGCCAGCAGCCGCCAGGGGGCAGATACGCAGTATTTT. Amino acids: CASSRQGADTQYF.

The rearrangement uses TRBV5-1 and TRBJ1-1; 8 bases agree with TRBD1. The junction had 6 bases not matched to a gene; V was cut back by 4 bases and J by 4 bases. Germline V lookup: CDR1 SGHRS, CDR2 YFSETQ. This CDR3 contains 14 residues. The CDR3 nucleotides read TGCGCCAGCAGCCCGGGGACAGGTTCCACTGAAGCTTTCTTT. It translates to CASSPGTGSTEAFF.

This clone appeared once. This chain uses TRBV6-5 with TRBJ1-5, with 8 positions matching TRBD1. V lost 6 bases and J lost 9; bases outside the gene matches: 13. CDR3 length equals 15 residues. Looked up from germline, CDR1 is MNHEY and CDR2 is SVGAGI. The CDR3 region has the DNA TGTGCCAGCAGGGCAGGACAGGGAGAGGCGTCGCCCCAGCATTTT. Its protein product is CASRAGQGEASPQHF.

The V call is TRBV29-1, the J call TRBJ2-7; 7 nucleotides align to TRBD1. The V gene's germline CDR1 is SQVTM and CDR2 ANQGSEA. J gave up 7 bases and V 2 bases, and 8 bases lay outside the gene matches. The length of the CDR3 is 13 residues. CDR3 region: CSVEIQGTREQYF. CDR3 DNA sequence: TGCAGCGTTGAAATACAGGGGACGCGGGAGCAGTACTTC.

This clone is a singleton in its sample. V gene TRBV4-2 combines with J gene TRBJ2-1, with TRBD2 identical over 9 bases. The trim removed 4 bases at V and 0 bases at J, leaving 10 bases unmatched. The CDR3 length is 18 residues. Germline V gives CDR1 LGHNA, CDR2 YNFKEQ. The CDR3 loop reads CASSRSIKAGGSYNEQFF. The CDR3 nucleotides are TGTGCCAGCAGCCGATCGATAAAAGCGGGAGGCTCCTACAATGAGCAGTTCTTC.

The rearrangement uses TRBV11-2 and TRBJ1-2; the match to TRBD1 covers 7 bases. The CDR3 is 14 residues long. V was pared by 5 bases and J by 3 bases, with 6 bases of the junction left unmatched. The germline gives CDR1 SGHAT, CDR2 FQNNGV. The CDR3, as DNA: TGTGCCAGCAGCCTACAGGGGCAGTACTATGGCTACACCTTC. Its translation is CASSLQGQYYGYTF.

This chain joins TRBV4-1 and TRBJ1-1, with D perhaps TRBD1 (6 bases). The CDR3 totals 16 residues. The ends were cut back, 4 bases at V and 4 bases at J, with 19 bases in the middle. Germline V gene sequence: CDR1 MGHRA, CDR2 YSYEKL. In nucleotides, the CDR3 is TGCGCCAGCAGCCGAGAGGGGGGGCGACGGGGCACTGAAGCTTTCTTT. Residues: CASSREGGRRGTEAFF.

The genes are TRBV28 and TRBJ1-1; tentatively, D is TRBD1 (6 bases). The CDR3 consists of 17 residues. Trimming cost V 6 bases and J 1 base, with 21 bases left between them. Germline lookup yields CDR1 MDHEN and CDR2 SYDVKM. The chain's CDR3 is CASSSGVTGWGNTEAFF. The CDR3 nucleotides are TGTGCCAGCAGCTCGGGCGTGACAGGTTGGGGGAACACTGAAGCTTTCTTT.